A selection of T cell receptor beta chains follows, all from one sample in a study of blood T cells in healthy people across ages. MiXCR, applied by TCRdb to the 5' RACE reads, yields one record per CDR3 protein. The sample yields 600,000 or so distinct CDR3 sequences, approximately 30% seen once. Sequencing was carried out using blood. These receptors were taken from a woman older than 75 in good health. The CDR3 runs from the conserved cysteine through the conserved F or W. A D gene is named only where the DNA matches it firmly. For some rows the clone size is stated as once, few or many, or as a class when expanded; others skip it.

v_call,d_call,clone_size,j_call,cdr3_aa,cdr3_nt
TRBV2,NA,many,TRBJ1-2,CASRAGSGNYGYTF,TGTGCCAGCCGGGCAGGGAGTGGCAACTATGGCTACACCTTC
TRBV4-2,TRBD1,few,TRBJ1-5,CASSPRQGDDQPQHF,TGTGCCAGCAGCCCCCGACAGGGGGATGATCAGCCCCAGCATTTT
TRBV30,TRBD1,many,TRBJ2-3,CAWSRTGGSTDTQYF,TGTGCCTGGAGTCGGACAGGGGGGAGCACAGATACGCAGTATTTT
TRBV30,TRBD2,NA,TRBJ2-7,CTWTRAGGHYEQYF,TGTACCTGGACGAGGGCGGGGGGACACTACGAGCAGTACTTC
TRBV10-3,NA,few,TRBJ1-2,CAINDYNYGYTF,TGTGCCATCAACGACTATAACTATGGCTACACCTTC
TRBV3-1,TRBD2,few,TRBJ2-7,CASSHVPSGAHEQYF,TGTGCCAGCAGCCATGTCCCTAGCGGGGCGCACGAGCAGTACTTC
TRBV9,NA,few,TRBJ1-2,CASSVRSRRYGYTF,TGTGCCAGCAGCGTAAGATCTAGGCGCTATGGCTACACCTTC
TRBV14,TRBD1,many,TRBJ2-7,CASSQRGQGPEQYF,TGTGCCAGCAGCCAGAGGGGACAGGGACCCGAGCAGTACTTC
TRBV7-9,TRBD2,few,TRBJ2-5,CASVPAGGVTQYF,TGTGCCAGCGTACCAGCGGGGGGGGTGACCCAGTACTTC
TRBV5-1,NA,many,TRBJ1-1,CASSPHGGGITTEAFF,TGCGCCAGCAGCCCCCACGGGGGTGGGATTACCACTGAAGCTTTCTTT
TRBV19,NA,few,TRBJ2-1,CASSIPTGRYNEQFF,TGTGCCAGTAGTATACCGACAGGACGCTACAATGAGCAGTTCTTC
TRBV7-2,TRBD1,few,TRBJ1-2,CASSLEGRGQGYTF,TGTGCCAGCAGCTTAGAAGGCAGGGGGCAGGGCTACACCTTC
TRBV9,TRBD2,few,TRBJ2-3,CASGSSGDLRTDTQYF,TGTGCCAGCGGGTCTAGCGGGGATCTACGAACAGATACGCAGTATTTT
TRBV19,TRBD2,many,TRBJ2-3,CASSTRTSGGVTDTQYF,TGTGCCAGTAGTACAAGGACTAGCGGGGGGGTCACAGATACGCAGTATTTT
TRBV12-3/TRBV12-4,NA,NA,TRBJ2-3,CASSLASVSSDMQYF,TGTGCCAGCAGTTTAGCTAGCGTGAGTTCAGATATGCAGTATTTT
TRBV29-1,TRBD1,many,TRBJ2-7,CSVESTGEFSYEQYF,TGCAGCGTTGAATCGACAGGGGAGTTTTCCTACGAGCAGTACTTC
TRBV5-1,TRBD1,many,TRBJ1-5,CASSLAGQIYQPQHF,TGCGCCAGCAGCTTGGCGGGACAGATTTATCAGCCCCAGCATTTT
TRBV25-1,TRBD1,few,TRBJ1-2,CASSFGTGNGYTF,TGTGCCAGCAGCTTCGGGACAGGGAATGGCTACACCTTC
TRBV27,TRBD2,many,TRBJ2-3,CASSQLAGGVDTQYF,TGTGCCAGCAGTCAACTAGCGGGGGGGGTAGATACGCAGTATTTT
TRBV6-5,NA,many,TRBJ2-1,CASSYSGQINEQFF,TGTGCCAGCAGTTACTCGGGACAAATCAATGAGCAGTTCTTC
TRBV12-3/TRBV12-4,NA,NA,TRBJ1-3,CASSSTGGSSGNTIYF,TGTGCCAGCAGTTCGACCGGGGGGAGCTCTGGAAACACCATATATTTT
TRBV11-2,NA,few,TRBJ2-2,CASSLTGLRGTGELFF,TGTGCCAGCAGCTTAACCGGGTTGAGGGGAACCGGGGAGCTGTTTTTT
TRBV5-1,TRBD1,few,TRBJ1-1,CASERTGPNTEAFF,TGCGCCAGCGAGAGGACAGGGCCCAACACTGAAGCTTTCTTT
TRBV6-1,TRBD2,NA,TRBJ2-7,CASGGGSLCEQYF,TGTGCCAGCGGGGGGGGGAGTCTCTGCGAGCAGTACTTC
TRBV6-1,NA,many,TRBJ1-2,CASNPGGADGYTF,TGTGCCAGCAACCCGGGAGGAGCGGATGGCTACACCTTC
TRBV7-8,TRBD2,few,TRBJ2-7,CASSLSSGALYEQYF,TGTGCCAGCAGCTTAAGCAGCGGGGCCCTTTACGAGCAGTACTTC
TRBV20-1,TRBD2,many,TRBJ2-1,CSARPTSGVYNEQFF,TGCAGTGCTAGACCGACTAGCGGGGTTTACAATGAGCAGTTCTTC